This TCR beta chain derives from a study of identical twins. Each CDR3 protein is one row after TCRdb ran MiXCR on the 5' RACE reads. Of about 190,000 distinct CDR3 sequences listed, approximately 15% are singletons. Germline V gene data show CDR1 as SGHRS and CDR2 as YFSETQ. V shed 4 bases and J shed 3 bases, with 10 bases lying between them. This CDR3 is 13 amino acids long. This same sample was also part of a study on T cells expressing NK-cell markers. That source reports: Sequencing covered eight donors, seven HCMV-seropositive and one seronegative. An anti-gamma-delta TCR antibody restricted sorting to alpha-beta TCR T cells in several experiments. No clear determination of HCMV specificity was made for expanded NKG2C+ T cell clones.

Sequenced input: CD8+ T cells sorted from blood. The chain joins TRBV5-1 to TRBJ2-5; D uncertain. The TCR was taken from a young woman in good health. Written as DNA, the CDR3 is TGCGCCAGCAGCAAGGACGTAGAAGAGACCCAGTACTTC. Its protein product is CASSKDVEETQYF.